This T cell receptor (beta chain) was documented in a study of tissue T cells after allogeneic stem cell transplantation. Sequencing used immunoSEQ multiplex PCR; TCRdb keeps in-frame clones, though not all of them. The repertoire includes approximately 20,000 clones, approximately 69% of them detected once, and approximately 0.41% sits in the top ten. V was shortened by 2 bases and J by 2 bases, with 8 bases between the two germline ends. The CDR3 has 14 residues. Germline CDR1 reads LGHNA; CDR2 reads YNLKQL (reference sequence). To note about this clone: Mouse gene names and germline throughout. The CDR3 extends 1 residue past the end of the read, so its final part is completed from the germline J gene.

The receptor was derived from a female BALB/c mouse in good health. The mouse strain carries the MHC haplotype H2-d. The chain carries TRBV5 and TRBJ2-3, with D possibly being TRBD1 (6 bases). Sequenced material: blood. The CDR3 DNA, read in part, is TGTGCCAGCAGCCAAAGGGACAATGCAGAAACGCTGTAT. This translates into CASSQRDNAETLY. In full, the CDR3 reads CASSQRDNAETLYF.